What follows is one TCR beta chain and its context. This clone was counted between two and nine times. This clone's antigen is unknown. Base qualities are not provided; no much larger clone lies one nucleotide away. The CDR3 regions of human TCRbeta chains were analyzed by immunosequencing. On the study's bioinformatics: Repertoire TCRs were matched against a reference library of SARS-CoV-2-specific TCRs generated with the MIRA antigen-specificity platform. Breadth was defined as the fraction of unique TCRs that were SARS-CoV-2-associated. Depth was defined as the fraction of total T cells that were SARS-CoV-2-associated. Using the MIRA data, each spike-specific TCR was mapped to the spike region that the TCR reacts to and placed in a CD4 or CD8 class. Log10-transformed breadth and depth values were compared by one-way ANOVA with Sidak's multiple comparisons tests. TCRdb provides this immuneACCESS table in a form limited to in-frame rearrangements. Some clones are lacking; in checked studies, under half of them reflect an unresolved V gene, and why the rest are absent is not known. The DNA was the basis for D and trimming; V, J and clone size are from that table. Across this sample there are tens of thousands of clones, with nearly 90% seen only once. The ten largest clones add up to approximately 4.1% of the sample.

The intended sense of this specimen's time point label: baseline before first vaccination. Vaccinee samples were obtained from the UK trials COV001 and COV002, which included a single-blind randomized controlled phase 2/3 trial of AZD1222 (ChAdOx1 nCoV-19) in healthy adults. For TCRbeta chain sequencing, PBMC samples from trial participants were taken at day 0 and at day 28 after the second dose. The CDR3 numbers 15 residues from cysteine through phenylalanine. Here the CDR3 DNA is all that survives: 45 bases in frame from base 1. Ends trimmed: V by 5 bases, J by 8 bases; bases unmatched to a gene: 10. Reading the germline V gene gives CDR1 MNHEY and CDR2 SVGAGI. The data stem from a study of T cell responses to AZD1222 COVID-19 vaccine (TCRdb year 2021). Concerning the study at large: AZD1222 recipients with second doses at about 4 weeks or about 12 weeks were pooled, because spike-specific TCR depth and breadth did not differ between schedules. Trial participants were enrolled into age subgroups of 18-55, 56-69 and 70-plus years, which contained 148, 28 and 57 TCR-sequenced participants, respectively. A total of 233 trial participants underwent TCR sequencing, of whom 200 to 220 received two doses of AZD1222 and some 25 received two doses of the MenACWY control vaccine. The paper as a whole reports these results and caveats: Reportedly, close to half of the unique spike-specific TCRs recognized epitopes lying outside the regions that are mutated in the B.1.351 and B.1.1.7 variants. The vaccine-associated CD4 TCRs covered the entire spike protein, and the dominant responses fell in regions 160-218 and 743-854. Conclusions about previously exposed vaccinees are limited, since just 6 or 7 AZD1222 recipients were seropositive for SARS-CoV-2 at baseline. No day 14 peak-response samples were available, so repertoires were characterized only after the peak T cell response. Participants were mostly white British and included more females than males, and it was suggested by the authors that clonal diversity may have been underestimated. In the small 56-69-year group, the increase in depth fell short of significance, most likely because of low power. A significant rise in spike-specific TCR breadth and depth was observed after two AZD1222 doses relative to day 0 and relative to MenACWY recipients.

The TCR sequence derives from an adult in good health. This material consisted of peripheral blood, taken on day 0 of AZD1222 vaccination. In this chain, TRBV6-5 is recombined with TRBJ2-1, with 9 bases matching TRBD2. The base sequence is TGTGCCAGCAGTCTAGCGGGGAAAGTCTCGGATGAGCAGTTCTTC. The encoded protein is CASSLAGKVSDEQFF.